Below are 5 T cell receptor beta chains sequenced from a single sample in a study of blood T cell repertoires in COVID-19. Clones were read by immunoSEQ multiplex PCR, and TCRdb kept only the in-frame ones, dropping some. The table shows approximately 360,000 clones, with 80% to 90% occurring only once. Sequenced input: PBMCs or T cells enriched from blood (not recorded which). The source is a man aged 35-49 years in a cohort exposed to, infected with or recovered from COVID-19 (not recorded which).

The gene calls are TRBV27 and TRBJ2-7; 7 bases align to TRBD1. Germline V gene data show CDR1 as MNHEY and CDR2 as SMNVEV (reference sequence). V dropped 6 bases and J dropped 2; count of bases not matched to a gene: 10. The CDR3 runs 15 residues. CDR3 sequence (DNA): TGTGCCAGCAGCCTCATGACAGGGTTCGCCTACGAGCAGTACTTC. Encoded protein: CASSLMTGFAYEQYF.

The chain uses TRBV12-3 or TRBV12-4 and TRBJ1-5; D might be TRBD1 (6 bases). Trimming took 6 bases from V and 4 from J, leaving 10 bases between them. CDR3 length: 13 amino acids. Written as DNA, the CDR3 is TGTGCCAGCAGACCGACAGGTAATCAGCCCCAGCATTTT. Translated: CASRPTGNQPQHF.

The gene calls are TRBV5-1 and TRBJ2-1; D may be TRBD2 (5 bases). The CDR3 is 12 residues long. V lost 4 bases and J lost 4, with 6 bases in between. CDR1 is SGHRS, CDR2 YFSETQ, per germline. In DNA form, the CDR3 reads TGCGCCAGCAGCCGGGATTACAATGAGCAGTTCTTC. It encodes CASSRDYNEQFF.

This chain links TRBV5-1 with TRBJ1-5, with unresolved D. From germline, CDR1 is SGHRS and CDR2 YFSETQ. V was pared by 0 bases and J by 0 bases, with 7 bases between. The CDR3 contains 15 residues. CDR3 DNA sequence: TGCGCCAGCAGCTTGGGAGCAAGTAGCAATCAGCCCCAGCATTTT. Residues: CASSLGASSNQPQHF.

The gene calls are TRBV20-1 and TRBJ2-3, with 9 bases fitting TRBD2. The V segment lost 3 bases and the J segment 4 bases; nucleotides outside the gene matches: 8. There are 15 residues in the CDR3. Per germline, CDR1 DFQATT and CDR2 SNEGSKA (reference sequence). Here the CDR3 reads CSASGGLATPDTQYF. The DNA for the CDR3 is TGCAGTGCTAGTGGAGGACTAGCGACCCCAGATACGCAGTATTTT.